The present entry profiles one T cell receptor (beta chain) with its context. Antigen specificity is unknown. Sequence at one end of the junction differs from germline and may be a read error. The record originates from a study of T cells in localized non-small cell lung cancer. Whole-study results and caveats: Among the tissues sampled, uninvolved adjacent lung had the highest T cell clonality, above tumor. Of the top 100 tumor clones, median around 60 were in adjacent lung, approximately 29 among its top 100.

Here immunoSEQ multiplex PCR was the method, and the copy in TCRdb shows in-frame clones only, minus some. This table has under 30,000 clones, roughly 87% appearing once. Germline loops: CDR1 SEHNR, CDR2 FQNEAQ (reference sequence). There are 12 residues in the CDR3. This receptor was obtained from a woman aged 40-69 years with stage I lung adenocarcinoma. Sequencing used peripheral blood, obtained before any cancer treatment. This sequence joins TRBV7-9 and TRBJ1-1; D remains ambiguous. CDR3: CASSLVATGAFF. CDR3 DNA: TGTGCCAGCAGCTTAGTCGCAACTGGAGCTTTCTTT.